A single T cell receptor beta chain is shown here with its context. Its antigen is unknown. Compared with germline, one end of the junction differs, possibly owing to a read error. From blood, about 230-500 ng of genomic DNA served as TRB template. Germline V gives CDR1 SGHKS, CDR2 YYEKEE (reference sequence). There are 16 residues in the CDR3. The data belong to a study of T and B cells in COVID-19 patients. Study overall: Peripheral blood came from COVID-19 patients with active infection or after recovery. Findings and limits, study-wide: Clonality of TRB repertoires was high in active COVID-19; recovery brought above-healthy diversity and richness.

BIOMED2 TRB-A/B primer pools were used in multiplex TRB PCR. In TCRdb, the multiplex PCR reads were re-called with MiXCR into one record per CDR3 protein. The data show more than 15,000 distinct CDR3 sequences, approximately 26% seen once. What was sequenced was blood. The receptor's source is a human donor who had recovered from COVID-19. V gene TRBV5-5 combines with J gene TRBJ2-1; D unresolved. CDR3 amino acids: CASSQVQSGPLSEQFF. The CDR3 DNA follows: TGCGCCAGCAGCCAAGTTCAGTCCGGGCCCCTGAGTGAGCAGTTCTTC.